The clone carrying this TCR beta chain appeared a few times. The target antigen is unknown. The junction departs from germline at one end; a sequencing error may be responsible. This sample is drawn from a study of T cell responses to AZD1222 COVID-19 vaccine. Study-wide findings and caveats: Clonal diversity was possibly underestimated, and the donors were mostly white British, with more females. Recipients of AZD1222 seropositive at baseline numbered only 6 or 7. Repertoire samples came only from after the peak T cell response.

The CDR3 has 10 residues. Germline V gene data show CDR1 as SNHLY and CDR2 as FYNNEI. Data came from immunoSEQ multiplex PCR; TCRdb stores just in-frame clones and leaves some out. The sample contains some 150,000 clones, approximately 91% of which appear only once. The clonotype comes from an adult who had recovered from COVID-19. The starting material was peripheral blood, obtained after recovery from COVID-19. This rearrangement joins TRBV2 to TRBJ1-2, with D possibly TRBD1 on 6 matching bases. The CDR3 reads CASGGTQISF. In DNA form, the CDR3 reads TGTGCCAGCGGGGGCACCCAGATCTCCTTC. Complete variable domain (other parts from reference TRBV2 and TRBJ1-2): EPEVTQTPSHQVTQMGQEVILRCVPISNHLYFYWYRQILGQKVEFLVSFYNNEISEKSEIFDDQFSVERPDGSNFTLKIRSTKLEDSAMYFCASGGTQISFGSGTRLTVV.